Below are 32 T cell receptor beta chains sequenced from a single sample in a study of blood T cell repertoires in COVID-19. Sequencing used immunoSEQ multiplex PCR; TCRdb keeps in-frame clones, though not all of them. The sample has about 670,000 clones; just under 90% are singletons. The sample was peripheral blood. The receptor source for this set is a woman between 18 and 29 years old with acute or convalescent COVID-19.

This clone was observed a single time. The chain combines TRBV5-4 with TRBJ1-2, with a tentative D call TRBD1 (6 bases). This CDR3 is 15 amino acids long. V gave up 5 bases and J gave up 2 bases, with 16 bases separating them. Germline CDR1 SGHNT, CDR2 YYREEE (reference sequence). In DNA form, the CDR3 reads TGTGCCAGCAGTAACTCGGACAGAGAAAACTATGGCTACACCTTC. Protein sequence: CASSNSDRENYGYTF.

The rearrangement uses TRBV30 and TRBJ2-7, with TRBD2 matching 8 bases. This CDR3 contains 17 residues. Germline-derived CDR1 and CDR2 are GTSNPN and SVGIG (reference sequence). The junction had 11 bases not matched to a gene; V was cut back by 1 base and J by 0 bases. CDR3: CAWSAPRVAGSSYEQYF. As DNA, the CDR3 is TGTGCCTGGAGTGCCCCCCGTGTAGCGGGGAGCTCCTACGAGCAGTACTTC.

The CDR3 coding sequence is TGTGCCAGCAGACTCCCAGGGGACTATGGCTACACCTTC. It yields the protein CASRLPGDYGYTF. J is TRBJ1-2 and V is TRBV6-5; tentatively, D is TRBD1 (6 bases). The CDR3 has 13 residues. Germline assignment: CDR1 MNHEY and CDR2 SVGAGI. V was clipped by 6 bases and J by 3 bases, with 11 bases between them.

V and J are TRBV3-1 (or the pseudogene TRBV3-2) and TRBJ1-3; D call uncertain. CDR1 and CDR2 from the germline V gene are LGHDT and YNNKEL (reference sequence). Trimming left V 2 bases short and J 0 bases short, with 8 bases between. This CDR3 spans 15 amino acids. This CDR3 reads CASSQYSGSGNTIYF. Here the CDR3 DNA reads TGTGCCAGCAGCCAATACAGCGGCTCTGGAAACACCATATATTTT.

The chain couples TRBV3-1 (or the pseudogene TRBV3-2) to TRBJ1-2; 10 nucleotides match TRBD1. Germline V CDR1 and CDR2: LGHDT, YNNKEL (reference sequence). The CDR3 consists of 14 residues. The V and J ends lost 3 bases and 8 bases, in that order; junction bases with no gene match: 6. CDR3 region: CASSHRQGAEGYTF. In DNA form, the CDR3 reads TGTGCCAGCAGCCACAGACAGGGGGCGGAGGGCTACACCTTC.

The genes are TRBV5-8 and TRBJ2-1; unclear D gene. Germline values: CDR1 SGHTS, CDR2 YDEGEE. V was trimmed by 7 bases and J by 2 bases, leaving 13 bases between them. There are 14 residues in the CDR3. The CDR3 loop is CASHPPWPYNEQFF. CDR3 nucleotides: TGTGCCAGCCACCCCCCCTGGCCCTACAATGAGCAGTTCTTC.

Notes on this clone: The CDR3 does not end in the conserved phenylalanine or tryptophan, so this is likely a read error. The chain is built from TRBV5-1 and TRBJ2-7, with 7 positions matching TRBD1. CDR1 is SGHRS and CDR2 is YFSETQ in the germline V gene. The CDR3 runs to 15 residues. V lost 4 bases to trimming and J lost 1 base; unmatched junction nucleotides: 8. In nucleotides, the CDR3 is TGCGCCAGCAGCAGGAGGACAGGAGTTTCCTACGAGCAGTACCTC. It codes for CASSRRTGVSYEQYL.

The rearrangement links TRBV6-5 to TRBJ1-5; D unclear. The CDR3 extends over 11 amino acids. Between the trimmed V and J ends, which lost 9 bases and 15 bases, there was a span of 18 bases. Germline CDR1 MNHEY, CDR2 SVGAGI. DNA of the CDR3: TGTGCCAGTCTTGCTTCGGCGGTTATGCATTTT. As protein: CASLASAVMHF.

The chain employs TRBV5-1 and TRBJ1-2; possible D gene TRBD1, 5 bases. Trimming removed 0 bases at V and 3 bases at J, with 12 bases between. There are 15 residues in the CDR3. The germline CDR1 and CDR2 sequences are SGHRS and YFSETQ. DNA of the CDR3: TGCGCCAGCAGCTTGGCCAAGGAGGGGCACTATGGCTACACCTTC. Protein: CASSLAKEGHYGYTF.

The V and J genes are TRBV6-5 and TRBJ1-1; D may be TRBD1 (5 bases). V shed 6 bases and J shed 2 bases, with 13 bases lying between them. The CDR3 length is 14 residues. Germline CDR1 MNHEY, CDR2 SVGAGI. The CDR3 protein is CASRAGHGNTEAFF. The CDR3 DNA sequence: TGTGCCAGCAGGGCAGGACACGGAAACACTGAAGCTTTCTTT.

The CDR3 region has the DNA TGTGCCGCTAAACGTGGAGGCACTGAAGCTTTCTTT. It codes for CAAKRGGTEAFF. The V and J genes are TRBV19 and TRBJ1-1; D gene uncertain. Trimming removed 11 bases at V and 4 bases at J, with 14 bases between. The CDR3 length is 12 residues. The germline CDR1 and CDR2 sequences are LNHDA and SQIVND (reference sequence).

CDR3 nucleotides: TGTGCCAGCAACCTACAGAACAACTATGGCTACACCTTC. It is translated as CASNLQNNYGYTF. This sequence joins TRBV28 and TRBJ1-2; no clear D gene. Germline V lookup: CDR1 MDHEN, CDR2 SYDVKM. Trimming stripped 7 bases from V and 2 bases from J, with 11 bases between. The length of the CDR3 is 13 residues.

V gene TRBV3-1 (or the pseudogene TRBV3-2) combines with J gene TRBJ2-1, with D perhaps matching TRBD2 (5 bases). Trimming cost V 1 base and J 9 bases, with 10 bases left between them. This CDR3 has 13 residues. Germline CDR1 and CDR2: LGHDT and YNNKEL (reference sequence). The CDR3 nucleotides are TGTGCCAGCAGCCAAGTTCGGGAAGGTGAGCAGTTCTTC. Amino acids: CASSQVREGEQFF.

This chain links TRBV4-1 with TRBJ2-7, with 11 bases matching TRBD1. The ends lost 2 bases at V and 4 bases at J; junction bases unmatched: 4. The CDR3 consists of 15 residues. The germline V gene has CDR1 MGHRA and CDR2 YSYEKL. The CDR3 is CASSQTGTGGYEQYF. The DNA for the CDR3 is TGCGCCAGCAGCCAAACCGGGACAGGGGGGTACGAGCAGTACTTC.

The chain joins TRBV5-1 to TRBJ1-3, with 7 bases fitting TRBD1. CDR3 length: 16 residues. Losses at the gene ends were 3 bases for V and 0 bases for J; bases not matched to a gene: 6. Germline V lookup: CDR1 SGHRS, CDR2 YFSETQ. CDR3 nucleotide sequence: TGCGCCAGCAGCTCGGGACAGATCAACTCTGGAAACACCATATATTTT. This codes for CASSSGQINSGNTIYF.

The chain recombines TRBV5-1 with TRBJ2-1, with 7 bases that match TRBD2. CDR3 length equals 13 residues. J was trimmed by 7 bases and V by 4 bases; bases with no gene match: 5. The germline V gene has CDR1 SGHRS and CDR2 YFSETQ. The DNA for the CDR3 is TGCGCCAGCAGCCCCGGACTAGGGAATGAGCAGTTCTTC. Translating gives CASSPGLGNEQFF.

This sequence joins TRBV5-1 and TRBJ1-5; D is unresolved. Germline V gene sequence: CDR1 SGHRS, CDR2 YFSETQ. V was clipped by 4 bases and J by 2 bases, with 10 bases between them. There are 14 residues in the CDR3. The CDR3 DNA is TGCGCCAGCAGCCCAAGTCCGGGCAATCAGCCCCAGCATTTT. It translates to CASSPSPGNQPQHF.

The chain has TRBV6-6 and TRBJ1-1, with D perhaps matching TRBD1 (6 bases). This CDR3 has 14 residues. Germline CDR1 MNHNY, CDR2 SVGAGI (reference sequence). V gave up 6 bases and J gave up 8 bases, with 19 bases separating them. The CDR3 loop reads CASSPDPTGAEAFF. CDR3 nucleotide sequence: TGTGCCAGCAGCCCCGACCCGACAGGAGCGGAAGCTTTCTTT.

The V call is TRBV6-5, the J call TRBJ1-6; 9 bases fit TRBD1. V shed 2 bases and J 9 bases; nucleotides not matched to a gene: 8. The CDR3 has 16 amino acids. The germline V gene has CDR1 MNHEY and CDR2 SVGAGI. DNA of the CDR3: TGTGCCAGCAGTTACGCAGTACAGGGGGCGGGTTCACCCCTCCACTTT. It translates to CASSYAVQGAGSPLHF.

This sequence joins TRBV6-5 and TRBJ1-6; 10 positions match TRBD1. The germline V gene has CDR1 MNHEY and CDR2 SVGAGI. This CDR3 is built from 15 residues. Trimming cost V 7 bases and J 5 bases; bases outside gene matches: 5. The CDR3 bases are TGTGCCAGCACCTGGGACAGGGGCCATAATTCACCCCTCCACTTT. Amino acid sequence: CASTWDRGHNSPLHF.

V is TRBV7-8 and J is TRBJ1-4, with 8 bases that match TRBD1. Germline values: CDR1 SGHVS, CDR2 FQNEAQ. J was trimmed by 7 bases and V by 3 bases; bases with no gene match: 7. The CDR3 has 15 amino acids. The CDR3 loop is CASSLGTGGSEKLFF. CDR3 coding DNA: TGTGCCAGCAGCTTGGGGACAGGAGGGAGTGAAAAACTGTTTTTT.

This sequence joins TRBV6-5 and TRBJ2-7; 10 nucleotides agree with TRBD1. Germline lookup yields CDR1 MNHEY and CDR2 SVGAGI. The trim removed 7 bases at V and 6 bases at J, leaving 9 bases unmatched. The CDR3 consists of 14 residues. The CDR3 sequence is CASTSPGQGFEQYF. CDR3 sequence (DNA): TGTGCCAGCACCAGCCCGGGACAGGGGTTCGAGCAGTACTTC.

The chain couples TRBV5-8 to TRBJ1-2, with a tentative D call TRBD1 (6 bases). The germline CDR1 and CDR2 sequences are SGHTS and YDEGEE. The CDR3 has 13 amino acids. Trimming removed 4 bases at V and 7 bases at J, with 14 bases between. The CDR3 DNA follows: TGTGCCAGCAGCCTCGAGGGGGATTCTGGCTACACCTTC. This codes for CASSLEGDSGYTF.

The chain uses TRBV9 and TRBJ2-5; D might be TRBD2 (6 bases). Trimming took off 4 bases at V and 1 base at J, with 17 bases between the two ends. From germline, CDR1 is SGDLS and CDR2 YYNGEE. The length of the CDR3 is 16 residues. The CDR3 bases are TGTGCCAGCAGCCCGATTGGGCGGGGCCCCCAAGAGACCCAGTACTTC. Its translation: CASSPIGRGPQETQYF. Based on the CDR3 plus reference TRBV9 and TRBJ2-5, the full variable domain is DSGVTQTPKHLITATGQRVTLRCSPRSGDLSVYWYQQSLDQGLQFLIQYYNGEERAKGNILERFSAQQFPDLHSELNLSSLELGDSALYFCASSPIGRGPQETQYFGPGTRLLVL.

V gene TRBV18 combines with J gene TRBJ1-6, with unresolved D. Trimming removed 2 bases at V and 4 bases at J, with 3 bases between. Germline CDR1 reads KGHSH; CDR2 reads LQKENI. This CDR3 has 13 amino acids. For the CDR3, the DNA is TGTGCCAGCTCACCAGAGTATAATTCACCCCTCCACTTT. Protein product: CASSPEYNSPLHF.

This clone has only one observation. The sample contains more than one DNA sequence encoding this CDR3. V is TRBV5-1 and J is TRBJ1-1; D is possibly TRBD1 (5 bases). V lost 2 bases, J lost 0 bases, and 8 bases lay in between. From germline, CDR1 is SGHRS and CDR2 YFSETQ. The CDR3 has 14 residues. The CDR3 nucleotides are TGCGCCAGCAGCTTCTCGACAGTGAACACTGAAGCTTTCTTT. Translated: CASSFSTVNTEAFF. Together with reference TRBV5-1 and TRBJ1-1, the CDR3 gives the full variable domain: KAGVTQTPRYLIKTRGQQVTLSCSPISGHRSVSWYQQTPGQGLQFLFEYFSETQRNKGNFPGRFSGRQFSNSRSEMNVSTLELGDSALYLCASSFSTVNTEAFFGQGTRLTVV.

The rearrangement joins TRBV9 to TRBJ1-5; D gene ambiguous. The germline CDR1 and CDR2 sequences are SGDLS and YYNGEE. There are 15 residues in the CDR3. The V and J ends lost 0 bases and 3 bases respectively, with 10 bases between them. In nucleotides, the CDR3 is TGTGCCAGCAGCGTAGTGTACACCGACAATCAGCCCCAGCATTTT. It yields the protein CASSVVYTDNQPQHF.

V usage is TRBV7-2 and J usage is TRBJ2-1; TRBD1 might be the D (6 bases). This CDR3 contains 14 residues. Between the trimmed V and J ends, which lost 5 bases and 1 base, there was a span of 9 bases. Per the germline V gene, CDR1 is SGHTA and CDR2 is FQGNSA. CDR3 nucleotide sequence: TGTGCCAGCAGCAGCAGGGGTTCCTACAATGAGCAGTTCTTC. Translation gives CASSSRGSYNEQFF.

Only one count was recorded for this clone. V usage is TRBV5-5 and J usage is TRBJ1-2; unclear D gene. CDR1 and CDR2 from the germline V gene are SGHKS and YYEKEE (reference sequence). V lost 4 bases, J lost 6 bases, and 10 bases lay in between. The CDR3 is 12 amino acids. The CDR3 here is CASSPRVDGYTF. For the CDR3, the DNA is TGTGCCAGCAGCCCGAGGGTGGATGGCTACACCTTC.

This sequence joins TRBV29-1 and TRBJ1-2; 7 nucleotides align to TRBD1. The germline gives CDR1 SQVTM, CDR2 ANQGSEA. The CDR3 totals 12 residues. The trim removed 6 bases at V and 4 bases at J, leaving 5 bases unmatched. The CDR3 DNA is TGCAGCGTCGCCAGGGGGTCCTATGGCTACACCTTC. It specifies CSVARGSYGYTF.

This clone came up a few times. V usage is TRBV10-3 and J usage is TRBJ2-7; 9 bases are a match to TRBD2. Trimming took 4 bases from V and 4 from J; bases not matched to a gene: 11. The CDR3 contains 16 residues. Germline V CDR1 and CDR2: ENHRY, SYGVKD. This chain's CDR3 is CAISVSSGANLYEQYF. In DNA form, the CDR3 reads TGTGCCATCAGTGTCTCTAGCGGGGCCAATCTTTACGAGCAGTACTTC.

This clone is a singleton in its sample. The gene calls are TRBV25-1 and TRBJ1-3; D is perhaps TRBD1 (5 bases). Looked up from germline, CDR1 is MGHDK and CDR2 is SYGVNS. This CDR3 is 16 amino acids long. The V end was cut by 4 bases, the J end by 2 bases, with 15 bases between. Here the CDR3 reads CASSVLGVSPGNTIYF. CDR3 coding DNA: TGTGCCAGCAGTGTTCTAGGGGTCTCACCTGGAAACACCATATATTTT.